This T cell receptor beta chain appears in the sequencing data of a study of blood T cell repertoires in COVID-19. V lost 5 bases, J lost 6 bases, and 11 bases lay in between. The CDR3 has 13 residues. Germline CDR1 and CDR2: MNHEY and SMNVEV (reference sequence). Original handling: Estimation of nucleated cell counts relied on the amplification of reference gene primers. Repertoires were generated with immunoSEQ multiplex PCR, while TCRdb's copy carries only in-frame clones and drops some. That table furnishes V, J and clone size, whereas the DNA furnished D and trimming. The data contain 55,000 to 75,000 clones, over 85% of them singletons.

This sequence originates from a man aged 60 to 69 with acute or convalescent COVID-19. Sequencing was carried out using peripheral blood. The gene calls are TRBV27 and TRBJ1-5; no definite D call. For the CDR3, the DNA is TGTGCCAGCAGTACCTCTGAGGTTCAGCCCCAGCATTTT. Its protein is CASSTSEVQPQHF.